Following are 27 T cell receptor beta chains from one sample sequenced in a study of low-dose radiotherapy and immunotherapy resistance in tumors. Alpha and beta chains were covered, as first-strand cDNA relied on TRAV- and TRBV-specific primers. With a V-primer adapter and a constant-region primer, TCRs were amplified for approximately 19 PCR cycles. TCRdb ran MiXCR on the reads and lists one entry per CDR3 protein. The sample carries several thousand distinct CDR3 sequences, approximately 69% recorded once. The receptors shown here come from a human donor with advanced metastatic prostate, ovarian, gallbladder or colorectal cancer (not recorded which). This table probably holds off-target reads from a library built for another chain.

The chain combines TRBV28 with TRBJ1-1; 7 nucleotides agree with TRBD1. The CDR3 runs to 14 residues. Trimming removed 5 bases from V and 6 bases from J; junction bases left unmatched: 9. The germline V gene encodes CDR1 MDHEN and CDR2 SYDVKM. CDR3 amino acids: CASSPPRQGAEAFF. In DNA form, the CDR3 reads TGTGCCAGCAGTCCCCCCCGGCAGGGGGCTGAAGCTTTCTTT.

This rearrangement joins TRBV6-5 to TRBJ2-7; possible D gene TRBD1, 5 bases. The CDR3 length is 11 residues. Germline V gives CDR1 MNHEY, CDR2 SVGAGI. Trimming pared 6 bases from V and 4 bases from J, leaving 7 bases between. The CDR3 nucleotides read TGTGCCAGCAGGCAGGGATACGAGCAGTACTTC. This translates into CASRQGYEQYF.

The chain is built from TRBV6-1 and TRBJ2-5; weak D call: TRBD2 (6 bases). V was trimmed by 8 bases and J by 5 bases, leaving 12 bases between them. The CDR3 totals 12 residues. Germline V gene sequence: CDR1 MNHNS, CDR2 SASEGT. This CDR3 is CASSGGRETQYF. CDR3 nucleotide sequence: TGTGCCAGCTCTGGGGGGAGGGAGACCCAGTACTTC.

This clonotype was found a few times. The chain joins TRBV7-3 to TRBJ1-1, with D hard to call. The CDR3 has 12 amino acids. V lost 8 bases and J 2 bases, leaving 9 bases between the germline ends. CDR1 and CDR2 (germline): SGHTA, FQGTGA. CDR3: CASALGNTEAFF. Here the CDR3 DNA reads TGTGCCAGCGCCCTTGGTAACACTGAAGCTTTCTTT.

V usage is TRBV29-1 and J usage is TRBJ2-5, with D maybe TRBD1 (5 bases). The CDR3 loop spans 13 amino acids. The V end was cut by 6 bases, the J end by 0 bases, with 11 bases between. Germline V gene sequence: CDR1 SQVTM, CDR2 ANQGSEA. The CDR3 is CSVQTVYQETQYF. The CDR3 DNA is TGCAGCGTCCAGACAGTATACCAAGAGACCCAGTACTTC.

The CDR3 reads CASSERGQGNTQYF. In DNA form, the CDR3 reads TGTGCCAGCAGTGAAAGGGGACAGGGAAATACGCAGTATTTT. The chain carries TRBV6-1 and TRBJ2-3; 9 positions agree with TRBD1. The CDR3 loop spans 14 amino acids. Losses at the gene ends were 2 bases for V and 7 bases for J; bases not matched to a gene: 4. Germline loops: CDR1 MNHNS, CDR2 SASEGT.

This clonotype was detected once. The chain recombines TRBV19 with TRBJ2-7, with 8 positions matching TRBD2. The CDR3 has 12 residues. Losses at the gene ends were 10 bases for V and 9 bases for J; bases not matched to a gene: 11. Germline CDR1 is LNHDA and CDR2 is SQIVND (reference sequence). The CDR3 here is CATRGGSGTQYF. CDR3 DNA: TGTGCCACCCGAGGTGGTAGCGGGACGCAGTACTTC.

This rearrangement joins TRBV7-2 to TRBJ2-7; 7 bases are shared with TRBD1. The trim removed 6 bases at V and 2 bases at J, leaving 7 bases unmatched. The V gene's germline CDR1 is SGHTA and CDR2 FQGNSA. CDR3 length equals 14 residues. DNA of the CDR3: TGTGCCAGCAGTCAACAGGGGTTCCCCTACGAGCAGTACTTC. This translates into CASSQQGFPYEQYF. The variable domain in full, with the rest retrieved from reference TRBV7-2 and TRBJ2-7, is GAGVSQSPSNKVTEKGKDVELRCDPISGHTALYWYRQSLGQGLEFLIYFQGNSAPDKSGLPSDRFSAERTGGSVSTLTIQRTQQEDSAVYLCASSQQGFPYEQYFGPGTRLTVT.

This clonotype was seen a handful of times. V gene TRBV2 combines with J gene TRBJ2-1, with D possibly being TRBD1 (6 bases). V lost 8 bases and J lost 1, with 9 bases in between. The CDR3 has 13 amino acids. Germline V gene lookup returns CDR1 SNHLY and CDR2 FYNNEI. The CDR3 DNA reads TGTGCCAGCCTGCAGGGGTCCTACAATGAGCAGTTCTTC. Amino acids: CASLQGSYNEQFF. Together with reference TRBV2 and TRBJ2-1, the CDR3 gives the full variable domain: EPEVTQTPSHQVTQMGQEVILRCVPISNHLYFYWYRQILGQKVEFLVSFYNNEISEKSEIFDDQFSVERPDGSNFTLKIRSTKLEDSAMYFCASLQGSYNEQFFGPGTRLTVL.

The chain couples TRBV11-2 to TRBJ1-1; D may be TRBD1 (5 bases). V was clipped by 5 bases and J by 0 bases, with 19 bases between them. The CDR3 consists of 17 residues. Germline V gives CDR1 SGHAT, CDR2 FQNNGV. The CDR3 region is CASSLVGVGTMNTEAFF. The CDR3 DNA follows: TGTGCCAGCAGCCTAGTGGGGGTGGGGACCATGAACACTGAAGCTTTCTTT. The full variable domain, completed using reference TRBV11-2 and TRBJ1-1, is EAGVAQSPRYKIIEKRQSVAFWCNPISGHATLYWYQQILGQGPKLLIQFQNNGVVDDSQLPKDRFSAERLKGVDSTLKIQPAKLEDSAVYLCASSLVGVGTMNTEAFFGQGTRLTVV.

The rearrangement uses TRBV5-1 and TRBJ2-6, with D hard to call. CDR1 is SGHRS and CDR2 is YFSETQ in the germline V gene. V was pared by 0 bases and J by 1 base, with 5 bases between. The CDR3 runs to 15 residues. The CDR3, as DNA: TGCGCCAGCAGCTTGGGGTCGTCTGGGGCCAACGTCCTGACTTTC. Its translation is CASSLGSSGANVLTF.

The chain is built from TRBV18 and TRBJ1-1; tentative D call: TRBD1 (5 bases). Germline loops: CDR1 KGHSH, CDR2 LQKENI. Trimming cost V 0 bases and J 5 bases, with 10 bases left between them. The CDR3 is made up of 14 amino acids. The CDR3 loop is CASSPPGGWTEAFF. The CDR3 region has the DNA TGTGCCAGCTCACCACCGGGGGGTTGGACTGAAGCTTTCTTT. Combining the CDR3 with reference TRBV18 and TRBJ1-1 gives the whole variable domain NAGVMQNPRHLVRRRGQEARLRCSPMKGHSHVYWYRQLPEEGLKFMVYLQKENIIDESGMPKERFSAEFPKEGPSILRIQQVVRGDSAAYFCASSPPGGWTEAFFGQGTRLTVV.

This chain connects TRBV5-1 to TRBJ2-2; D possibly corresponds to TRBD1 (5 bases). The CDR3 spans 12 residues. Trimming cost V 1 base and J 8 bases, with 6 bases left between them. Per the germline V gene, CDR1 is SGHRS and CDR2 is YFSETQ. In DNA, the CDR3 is TGCGCCAGCAGCTTGAGGGGAGGGGAGCTGTTTTTT. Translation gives CASSLRGGELFF.

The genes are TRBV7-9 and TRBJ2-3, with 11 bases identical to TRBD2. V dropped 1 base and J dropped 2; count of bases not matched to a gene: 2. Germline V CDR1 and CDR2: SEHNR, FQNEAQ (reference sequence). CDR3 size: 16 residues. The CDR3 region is CASSLVLAGDTDTQYF. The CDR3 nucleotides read TGTGCCAGCAGCTTAGTACTAGCGGGGGACACAGATACGCAGTATTTT.

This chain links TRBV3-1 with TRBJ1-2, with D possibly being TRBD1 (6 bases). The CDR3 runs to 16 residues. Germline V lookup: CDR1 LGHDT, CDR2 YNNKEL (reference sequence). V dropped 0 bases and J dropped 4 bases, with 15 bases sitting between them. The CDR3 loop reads CASSQDWSQGRYGYTF. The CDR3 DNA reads TGTGCCAGCAGCCAAGATTGGTCCCAGGGGCGCTATGGCTACACCTTC.

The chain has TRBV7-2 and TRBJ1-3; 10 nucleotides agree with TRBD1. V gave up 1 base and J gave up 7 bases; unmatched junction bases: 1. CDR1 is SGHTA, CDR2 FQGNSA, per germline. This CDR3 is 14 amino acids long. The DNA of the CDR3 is TGTGCCAGCAGCTTAGGACAGGGGGCCAACACCATATATTTT. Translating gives CASSLGQGANTIYF.

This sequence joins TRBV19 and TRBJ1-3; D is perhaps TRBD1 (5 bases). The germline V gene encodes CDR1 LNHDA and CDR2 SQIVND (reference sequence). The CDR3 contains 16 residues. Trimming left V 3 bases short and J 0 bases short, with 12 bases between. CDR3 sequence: CASSMGGHISGNTIYF. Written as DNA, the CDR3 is TGTGCCAGTAGTATGGGCGGACACATCTCTGGAAACACCATATATTTT.

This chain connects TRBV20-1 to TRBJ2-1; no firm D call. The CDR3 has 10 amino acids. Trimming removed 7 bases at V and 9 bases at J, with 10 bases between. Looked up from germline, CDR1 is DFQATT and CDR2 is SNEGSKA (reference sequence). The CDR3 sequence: CSVERAEQFF. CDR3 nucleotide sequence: TGCAGTGTAGAACGGGCTGAGCAGTTCTTC.

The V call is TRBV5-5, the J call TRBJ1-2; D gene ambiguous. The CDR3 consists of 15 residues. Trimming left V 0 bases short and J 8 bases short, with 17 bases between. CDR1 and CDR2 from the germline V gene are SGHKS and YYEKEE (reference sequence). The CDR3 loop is CASSLEGLAVEGYTF. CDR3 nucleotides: TGTGCCAGCAGCTTGGAAGGATTGGCAGTCGAAGGCTACACCTTC. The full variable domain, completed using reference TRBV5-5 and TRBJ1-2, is DAGVTQSPTHLIKTRGQQVTLRCSPISGHKSVSWYQQVLGQGPQFIFQYYEKEERGRGNFPDRFSARQFPNYSSELNVNALLLGDSALYLCASSLEGLAVEGYTFGSGTRLTVV.

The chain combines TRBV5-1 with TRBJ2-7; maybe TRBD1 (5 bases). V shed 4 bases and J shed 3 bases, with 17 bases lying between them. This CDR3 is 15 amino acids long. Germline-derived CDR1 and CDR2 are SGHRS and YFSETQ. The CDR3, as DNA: TGCGCCAGCAGCATAAGGACACTCATTGGCTACGAGCAGTACTTC. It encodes CASSIRTLIGYEQYF.

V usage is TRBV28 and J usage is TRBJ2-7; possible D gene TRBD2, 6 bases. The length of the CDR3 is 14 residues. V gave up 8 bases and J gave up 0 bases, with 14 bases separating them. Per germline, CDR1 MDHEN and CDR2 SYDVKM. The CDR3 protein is CASVLSGYSYEQYF. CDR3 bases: TGTGCCAGCGTTCTTAGCGGATACTCCTACGAGCAGTACTTC.

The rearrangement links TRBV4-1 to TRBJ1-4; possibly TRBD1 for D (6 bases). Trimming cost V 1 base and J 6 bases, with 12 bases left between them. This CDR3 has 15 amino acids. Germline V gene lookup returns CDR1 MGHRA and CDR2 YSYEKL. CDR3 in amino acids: CASSQVGTNYEKLFF. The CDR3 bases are TGCGCCAGCAGCCAAGTTGGGACAAACTATGAAAAACTGTTTTTT.

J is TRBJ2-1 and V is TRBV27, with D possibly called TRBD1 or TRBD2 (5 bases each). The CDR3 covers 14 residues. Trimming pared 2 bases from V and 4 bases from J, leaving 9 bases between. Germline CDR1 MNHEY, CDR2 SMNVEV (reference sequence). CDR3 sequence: CASSLRDGYNEQFF. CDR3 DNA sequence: TGTGCCAGCAGTTTAAGGGACGGATACAATGAGCAGTTCTTC.

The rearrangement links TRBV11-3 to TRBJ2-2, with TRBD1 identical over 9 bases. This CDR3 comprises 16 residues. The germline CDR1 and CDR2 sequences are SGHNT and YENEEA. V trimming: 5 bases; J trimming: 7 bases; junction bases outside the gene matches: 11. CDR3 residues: CASSPQPQGAGGELFF. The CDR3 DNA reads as TGTGCCAGCAGCCCACAACCACAGGGGGCAGGCGGGGAGCTGTTTTTT.

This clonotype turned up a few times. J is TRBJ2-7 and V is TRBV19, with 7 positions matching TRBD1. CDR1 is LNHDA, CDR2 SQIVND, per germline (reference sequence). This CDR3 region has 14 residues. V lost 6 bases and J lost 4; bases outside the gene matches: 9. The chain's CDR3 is CASSPTGLYYEQYF. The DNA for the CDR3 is TGTGCCAGTAGCCCGACAGGGCTCTATTACGAGCAGTACTTC.

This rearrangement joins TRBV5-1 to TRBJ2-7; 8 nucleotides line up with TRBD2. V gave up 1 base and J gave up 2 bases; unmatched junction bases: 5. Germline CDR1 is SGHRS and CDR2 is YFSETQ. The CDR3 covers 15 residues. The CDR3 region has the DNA TGCGCCAGCAGCTTGACTAGCGGCAATCCCTACGAGCAGTACTTC. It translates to CASSLTSGNPYEQYF.

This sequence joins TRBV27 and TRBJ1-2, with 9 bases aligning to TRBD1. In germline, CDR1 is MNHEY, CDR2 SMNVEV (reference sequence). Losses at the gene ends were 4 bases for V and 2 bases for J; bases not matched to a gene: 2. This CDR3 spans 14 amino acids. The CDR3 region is CASSSTGGNYGYTF. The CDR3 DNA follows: TGTGCCAGCAGTTCGACAGGGGGAAACTATGGCTACACCTTC.